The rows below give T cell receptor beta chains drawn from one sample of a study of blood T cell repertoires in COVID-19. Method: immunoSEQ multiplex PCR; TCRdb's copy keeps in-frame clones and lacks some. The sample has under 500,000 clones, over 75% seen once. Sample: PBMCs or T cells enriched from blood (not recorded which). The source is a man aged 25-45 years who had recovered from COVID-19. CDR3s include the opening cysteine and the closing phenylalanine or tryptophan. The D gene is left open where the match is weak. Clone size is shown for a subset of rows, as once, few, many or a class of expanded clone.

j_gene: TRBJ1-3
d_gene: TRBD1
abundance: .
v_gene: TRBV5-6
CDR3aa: CASSSTGTVISGNTIYF
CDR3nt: TGTGCCAGCAGCTCGACCGGGACAGTGATCTCTGGAAACACCATATATTTT

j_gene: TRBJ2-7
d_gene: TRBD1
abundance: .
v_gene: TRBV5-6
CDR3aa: CASSSLTGGPYEQYF
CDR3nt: TGTGCCAGCAGCTCCCTGACAGGGGGCCCCTACGAGCAGTACTTC

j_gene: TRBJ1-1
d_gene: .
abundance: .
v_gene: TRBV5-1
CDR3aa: CASSLRENTEAFF
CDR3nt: TGCGCCAGCAGCTTACGGGAGAACACTGAAGCTTTCTTT

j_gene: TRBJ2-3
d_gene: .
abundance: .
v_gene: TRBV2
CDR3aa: CASSRGGAVDTQYF
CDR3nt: TGTGCCAGCAGCCGAGGGGGAGCGGTAGATACGCAGTATTTT

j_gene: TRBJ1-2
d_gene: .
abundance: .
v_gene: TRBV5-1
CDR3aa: CASSWDFGGNYGYTF
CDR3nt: TGCGCCAGCAGCTGGGACTTCGGAGGTAACTATGGCTACACCTTC

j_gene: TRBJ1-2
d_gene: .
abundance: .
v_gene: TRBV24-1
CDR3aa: CATSDLQSSYTF
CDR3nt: TGTGCCACCAGTGATCTACAGAGTAGCTACACCTTC

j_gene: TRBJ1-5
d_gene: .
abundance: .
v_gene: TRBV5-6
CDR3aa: CASSLRGQNQPQHF
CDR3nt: TGTGCCAGCAGCTTACGGGGTCAAAATCAGCCCCAGCATTTT

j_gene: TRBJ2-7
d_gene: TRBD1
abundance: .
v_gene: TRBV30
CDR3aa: CAWIAGTGSYEQYF
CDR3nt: TGTGCCTGGATCGCCGGGACAGGGTCCTACGAGCAGTACTTC

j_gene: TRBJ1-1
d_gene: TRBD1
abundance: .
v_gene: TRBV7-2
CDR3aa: CASSPQGAGTEAFF
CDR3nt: TGTGCCAGCAGTCCACAGGGGGCAGGCACTGAAGCTTTCTTT

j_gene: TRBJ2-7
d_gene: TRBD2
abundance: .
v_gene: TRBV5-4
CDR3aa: CASSFRRAGVGYEQYF
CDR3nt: TGTGCCAGCAGCTTTCGAAGAGCGGGAGTCGGTTACGAGCAGTACTTC

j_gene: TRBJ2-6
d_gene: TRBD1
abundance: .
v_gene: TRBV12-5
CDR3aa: CASGLTLGTAGANVLTF
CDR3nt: TGTGCTAGTGGTTTGACGCTGGGGACAGCTGGGGCCAACGTCCTGACTTTC

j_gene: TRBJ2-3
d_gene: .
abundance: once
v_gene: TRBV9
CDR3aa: CASSVVPGDTQYF
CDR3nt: TGTGCCAGCAGCGTAGTTCCGGGAGATACGCAGTATTTT

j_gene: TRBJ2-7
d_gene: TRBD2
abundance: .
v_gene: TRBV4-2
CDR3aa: CASSQAALAGAFTYEQYF
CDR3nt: TGTGCCAGCAGCCAAGCGGCGCTAGCGGGAGCTTTTACCTACGAGCAGTACTTC

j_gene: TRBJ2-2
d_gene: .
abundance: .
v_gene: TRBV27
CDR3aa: CASSLSFFVGSNTGELFF
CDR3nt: TGTGCCAGCAGTTTATCGTTTTTTGTGGGTTCGAACACCGGGGAGTTGTTTTTT

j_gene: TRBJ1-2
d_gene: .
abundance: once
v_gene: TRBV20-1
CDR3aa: CSARIWEGYTF
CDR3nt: TGCAGTGCTCGGATCTGGGAGGGCTACACCTTC

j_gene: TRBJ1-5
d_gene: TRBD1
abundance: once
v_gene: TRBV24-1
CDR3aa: CATNDRVDQPQHF
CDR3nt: TGTGCCACCAACGACAGGGTGGATCAGCCCCAGCATTTT

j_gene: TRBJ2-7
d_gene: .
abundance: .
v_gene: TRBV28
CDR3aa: CASSRTLSEQYF
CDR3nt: TGTGCCAGCAGTCGGACTCTAAGCGAGCAGTACTTC

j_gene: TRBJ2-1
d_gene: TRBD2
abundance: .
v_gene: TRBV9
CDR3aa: CASSDLAGGGNEQFF
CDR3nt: TGTGCCAGCAGCGATCTAGCGGGAGGGGGCAATGAGCAGTTCTTC

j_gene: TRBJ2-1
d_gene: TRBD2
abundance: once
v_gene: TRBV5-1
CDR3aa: CASSSGTSGSNEQFF
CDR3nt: TGCGCCAGCAGCTCCGGGACTAGCGGGAGCAATGAGCAGTTCTTC

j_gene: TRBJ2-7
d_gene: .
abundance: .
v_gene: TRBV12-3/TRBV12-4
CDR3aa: CASSLSPAEQYF
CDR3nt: TGTGCCAGCAGTTTGAGCCCCGCGGAGCAGTACTTC

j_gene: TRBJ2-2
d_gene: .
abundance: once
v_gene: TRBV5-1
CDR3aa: CASSPRRPVFNTGELFF
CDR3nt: TGCGCCAGCAGCCCTAGACGGCCCGTCTTTAACACCGGGGAGCTGTTTTTT

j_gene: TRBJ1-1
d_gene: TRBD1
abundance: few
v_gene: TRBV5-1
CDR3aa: CASSWGQGGTEAFF
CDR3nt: TGCGCCAGCAGCTGGGGACAGGGAGGCACTGAAGCTTTCTTT

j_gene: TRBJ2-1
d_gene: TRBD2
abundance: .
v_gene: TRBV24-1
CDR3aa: CATSGPVSSGRPSGEQFF
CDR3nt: TGTGCCACCAGTGGCCCGGTGTCCAGCGGGAGGCCCTCGGGTGAGCAGTTCTTC

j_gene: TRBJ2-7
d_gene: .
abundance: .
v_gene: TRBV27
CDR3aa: CASRAGTTLYEQYF
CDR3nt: TGTGCCAGCAGAGCCGGGACAACACTCTACGAGCAGTACTTC

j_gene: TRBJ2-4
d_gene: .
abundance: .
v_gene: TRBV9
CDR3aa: CASSAVAGAAKNIQYF
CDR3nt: TGTGCCAGCAGCGCAGTGGCTGGGGCTGCCAAAAACATTCAGTACTTC

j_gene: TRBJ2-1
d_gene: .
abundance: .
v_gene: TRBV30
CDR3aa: CAWNLGGAYNEQFF
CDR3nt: TGTGCCTGGAATCTCGGGGGAGCCTACAATGAGCAGTTCTTC

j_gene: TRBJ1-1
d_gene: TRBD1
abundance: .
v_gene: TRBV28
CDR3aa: CASSPSDGTVENTEAFF
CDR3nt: TGTGCCAGCAGTCCAAGCGACGGGACAGTTGAGAACACTGAAGCTTTCTTT

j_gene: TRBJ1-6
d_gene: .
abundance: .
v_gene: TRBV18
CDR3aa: CASSPNPSSYNSPLHF
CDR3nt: TGTGCCAGCTCACCAAACCCCAGCTCCTATAATTCACCCCTCCACTTT

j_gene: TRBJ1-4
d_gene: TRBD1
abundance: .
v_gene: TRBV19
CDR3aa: CASSTPGTAENEKLFF
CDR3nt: TGTGCCAGTAGTACACCCGGGACAGCTGAAAATGAAAAACTGTTTTTT

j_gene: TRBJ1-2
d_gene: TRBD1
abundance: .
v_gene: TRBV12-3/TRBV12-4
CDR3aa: CASSRGQADGYTF
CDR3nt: TGTGCCAGCAGCCGAGGACAGGCTGATGGCTACACCTTC

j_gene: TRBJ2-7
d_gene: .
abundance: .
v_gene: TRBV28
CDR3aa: CASSSLYEQYF
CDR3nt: TGTGCCAGCAGTTCTCTCTACGAGCAGTACTTC

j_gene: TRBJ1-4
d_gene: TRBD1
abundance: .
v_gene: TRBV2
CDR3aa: CASSGQGASNEKLFF
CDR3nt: TGTGCCAGCAGTGGACAGGGGGCTTCTAATGAAAAACTGTTTTTT

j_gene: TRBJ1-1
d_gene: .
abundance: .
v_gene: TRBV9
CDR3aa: CASSSTLATEAFF
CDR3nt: TGTGCCAGCAGCTCAACCTTAGCCACTGAAGCTTTCTTT

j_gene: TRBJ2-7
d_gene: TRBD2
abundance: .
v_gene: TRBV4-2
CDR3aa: CASSQVLAGPLYEQYF
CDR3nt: TGTGCCAGCAGCCAAGTGCTAGCGGGTCCCCTCTACGAGCAGTACTTC

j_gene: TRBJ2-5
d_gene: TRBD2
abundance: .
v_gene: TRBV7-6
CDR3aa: CASSLRAGGPETQYF
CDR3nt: TGTGCCAGCAGCTTGAGAGCGGGAGGCCCCGAGACCCAGTACTTC

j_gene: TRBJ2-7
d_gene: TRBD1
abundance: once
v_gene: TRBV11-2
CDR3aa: CASSPGTADSYEQYF
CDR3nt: TGTGCCAGCAGCCCCGGGACAGCCGACTCCTACGAGCAGTACTTC

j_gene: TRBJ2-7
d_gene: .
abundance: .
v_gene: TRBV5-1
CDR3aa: CASSLSGTSYEQYF
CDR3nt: TGCGCCAGCAGCTTGTCTGGGACATCCTACGAGCAGTACTTC

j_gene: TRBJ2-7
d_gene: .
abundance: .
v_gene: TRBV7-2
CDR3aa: CASSSQGQASYEQYF
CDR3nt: TGTGCCAGCAGCTCACAAGGACAAGCCTCCTACGAGCAGTACTTC

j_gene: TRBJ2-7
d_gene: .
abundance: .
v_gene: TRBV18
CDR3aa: CASSPGPDTSYEQYF
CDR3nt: TGTGCCAGCTCACCCGGCCCGGACACCTCCTACGAGCAGTACTTC

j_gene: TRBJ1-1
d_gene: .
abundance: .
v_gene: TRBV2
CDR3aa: CASNLRPLNTEAFF
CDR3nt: TGTGCCAGCAACCTCAGGCCTTTGAACACTGAAGCTTTCTTT

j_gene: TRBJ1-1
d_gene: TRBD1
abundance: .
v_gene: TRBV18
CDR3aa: CASSPPLTGGGGTEAFF
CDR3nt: TGTGCCAGCTCACCACCCCTGACAGGGGGTGGGGGCACTGAAGCTTTCTTT

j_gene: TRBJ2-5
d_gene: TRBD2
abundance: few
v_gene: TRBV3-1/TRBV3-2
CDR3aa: CASSQGSSGRARGTQYF
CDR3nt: TGTGCCAGCAGCCAAGGCTCGAGCGGGAGGGCCAGGGGGACCCAGTACTTC

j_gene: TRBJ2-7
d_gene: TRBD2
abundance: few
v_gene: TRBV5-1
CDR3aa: CASSLVLAGVYEQYF
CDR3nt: TGCGCCAGCAGCTTGGTTCTAGCGGGAGTGTACGAGCAGTACTTC

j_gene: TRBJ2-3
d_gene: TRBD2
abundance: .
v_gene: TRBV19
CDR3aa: CASSISSGSLTDTQYF
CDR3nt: TGTGCCAGTAGTATTAGTAGCGGGAGCCTCACAGATACGCAGTATTTT

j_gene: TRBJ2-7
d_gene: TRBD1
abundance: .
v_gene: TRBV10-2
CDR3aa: CASSWGQGAYEQYF
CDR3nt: TGCGCCAGCAGTTGGGGTCAGGGGGCCTACGAGCAGTACTTC

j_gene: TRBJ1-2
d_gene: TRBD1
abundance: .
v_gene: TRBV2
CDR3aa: CASRLDRGLILYNGYTF
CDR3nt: TGTGCCAGCAGACTTGACAGGGGGCTTATATTATATAATGGCTACACCTTC

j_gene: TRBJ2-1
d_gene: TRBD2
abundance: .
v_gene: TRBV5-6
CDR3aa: CASSLGVVSGGLGNEQFF
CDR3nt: TGTGCCAGCAGCTTGGGTGTGGTGAGCGGGGGGCTTGGAAATGAGCAGTTCTTC

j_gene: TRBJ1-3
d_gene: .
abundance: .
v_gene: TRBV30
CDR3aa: CAWSDSSGNTIYF
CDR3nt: TGTGCCTGGAGCGACAGTTCTGGAAACACCATATATTTT

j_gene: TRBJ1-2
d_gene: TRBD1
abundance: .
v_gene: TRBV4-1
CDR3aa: CASSHLHPGQGTNYGYTF
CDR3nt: TGCGCCAGCAGCCACTTACATCCGGGACAGGGAACTAACTATGGCTACACCTTC

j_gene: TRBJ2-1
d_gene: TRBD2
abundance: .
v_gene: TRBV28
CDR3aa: CASFRSSGSNEQFF
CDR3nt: TGTGCCAGCTTCCGGTCTAGCGGGAGTAATGAGCAGTTCTTC

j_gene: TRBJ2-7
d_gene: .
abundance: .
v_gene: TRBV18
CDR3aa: CASEGPGRYEQYF
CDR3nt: TGTGCCAGCGAGGGTCCGGGTAGGTACGAGCAGTACTTC

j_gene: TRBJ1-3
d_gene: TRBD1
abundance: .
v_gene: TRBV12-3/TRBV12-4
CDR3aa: CASSSTGLRIYF
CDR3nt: TGTGCCAGCAGCTCGACAGGGCTTCGGATATATTTT

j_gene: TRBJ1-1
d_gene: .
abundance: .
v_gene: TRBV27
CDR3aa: CASIFRDSGEAFF
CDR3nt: TGTGCCAGCATCTTCCGCGATTCGGGTGAAGCTTTCTTT

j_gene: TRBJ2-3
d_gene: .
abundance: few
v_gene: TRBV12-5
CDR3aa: CASGPRLTDTQYF
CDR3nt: TGTGCTAGTGGTCCGCGACTCACAGATACGCAGTATTTT

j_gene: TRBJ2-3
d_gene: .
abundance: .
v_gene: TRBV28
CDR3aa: CASSSGQPPDTQYF
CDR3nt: TGTGCCAGCAGTTCCGGACAGCCCCCGGATACGCAGTATTTT

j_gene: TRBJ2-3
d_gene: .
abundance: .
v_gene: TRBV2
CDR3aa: CASSVRERADTQYF
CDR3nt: TGTGCCAGCAGTGTAAGGGAGAGGGCAGATACGCAGTATTTT

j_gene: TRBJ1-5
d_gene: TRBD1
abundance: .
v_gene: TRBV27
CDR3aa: CASSTTGGGQPQHF
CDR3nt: TGTGCCAGCAGTACCACAGGGGGCGGCCAGCCCCAGCATTTT

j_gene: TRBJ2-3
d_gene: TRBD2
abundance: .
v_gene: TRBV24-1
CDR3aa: CATSGRLAGKSTDTQYF
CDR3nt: TGTGCCACCAGTGGAAGACTAGCGGGAAAAAGCACAGATACGCAGTATTTT

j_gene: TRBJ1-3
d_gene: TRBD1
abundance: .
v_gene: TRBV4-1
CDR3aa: CASSPSRIGGAFGNTIYF
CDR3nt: TGCGCCAGCAGCCCGTCTCGGATAGGGGGCGCGTTTGGAAACACCATATATTTT